The subject of this entry is one T cell receptor beta chain. PCR employed 60 Vbeta and 13 Jbeta primers. Produced via immunoSEQ multiplex PCR; TCRdb's table is partial and in-frame only. The repertoire consists of about 150,000 clones, with less than 10% occurring once and the leading ten covering approximately 2%. The data are from a study of cytomegalovirus exposure and HLA in healthy donors. CDR3 length equals 15 residues. In germline, CDR1 is SGHNT, CDR2 YENEEA. Between the trimmed V and J ends, which lost 1 base and 3 bases, there was a span of 12 bases. The sample consisted of PBMCs. The clonotype comes from a male donor in good health and CMV-seronegative. J is TRBJ2-5 and V is TRBV11-3; the D gene is possibly TRBD2 (6 bases). This chain's CDR3 is CASSLGASVKETQYF. As DNA, the CDR3 is TGTGCCAGCAGCTTAGGGGCTAGCGTAAAAGAGACCCAGTACTTC.